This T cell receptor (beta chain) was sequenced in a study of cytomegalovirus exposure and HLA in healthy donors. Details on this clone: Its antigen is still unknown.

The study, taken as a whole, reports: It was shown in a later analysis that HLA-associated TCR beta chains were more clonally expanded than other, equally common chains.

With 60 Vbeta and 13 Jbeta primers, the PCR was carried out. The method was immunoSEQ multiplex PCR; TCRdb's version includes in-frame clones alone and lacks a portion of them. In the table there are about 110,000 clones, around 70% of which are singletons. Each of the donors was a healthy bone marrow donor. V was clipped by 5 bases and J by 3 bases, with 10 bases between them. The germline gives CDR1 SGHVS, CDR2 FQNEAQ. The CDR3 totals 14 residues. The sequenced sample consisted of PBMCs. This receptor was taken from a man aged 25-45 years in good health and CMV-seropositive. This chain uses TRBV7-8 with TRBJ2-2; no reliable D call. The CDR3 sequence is CASSPRAYTGELFF. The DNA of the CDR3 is TGTGCCAGCAGCCCTCGAGCTTACACCGGGGAGCTGTTTTTT.